This T cell receptor (beta chain) stems from a study of Graves' ophthalmopathy and Graves' hyperthyroidism. The V gene's germline CDR1 is MNHNS and CDR2 SASEGT. V was clipped by 1 base and J by 4 bases, with 17 bases between them. The CDR3 spans 16 residues. RNA transcripts were the source from which TCR beta CDR3 regions were amplified. The first round was an RT-PCR with HTBI primers, and the second round was a multiplex PCR. TCRdb used MiXCR to reprocess the multiplex PCR reads, holding one entry per CDR3 protein. The sample shows 500,000 to 700,000 distinct CDR3 sequences, 22% of them seen only once. There are many counts of this clonotype.

The origin of this receptor is a woman aged 18-29 years with stable Graves' hyperthyroidism. Some clones in this sample may be carry-over from other donors' samples. This rearrangement joins TRBV6-1 to TRBJ2-7, with no clear D. Sequencing was performed on peripheral blood. DNA for the CDR3: TGTGCCAGCAGTGAAGGAGATACTCTGGGCCGATACGAGCAGTACTTC. Amino acids: CASSEGDTLGRYEQYF.